Below are 26 T cell receptor beta chains sequenced from a single sample in a study of post-analysis software for immune sequencing data. The TCR beta cDNA libraries carried unique molecular identifiers. TCRdb re-derived calls from the PCR reads in MiXCR, one entry per CDR3 protein. In the table there are a few hundred thousand distinct CDR3 sequences, roughly 30% of which are singletons. Study-wide points: Compared with controls, patients had more of 4 to 6 TRBV segments, including TRBV5-6, TRBV5-1 and TRBV20-1.

Antigens of these TCRs are unknown. Sequences were obtained from blood. Every receptor here comes from a girl aged 5 to 17 with multiple sclerosis.

With respect to this clonotype: An end of the junction differs from the germline gene, which may be a read error. V and J are TRBV15 and TRBJ1-1, with TRBD1 as a possible D gene (5 bases). The CDR3 loop spans 16 amino acids. Germline CDR1 is LNHNV and CDR2 is YYDKDF (reference sequence). CDR3 residues: CATSRDPGRLNTEAFF. In DNA, the CDR3 is TGTGCCACCAGCAGAGACCCGGGGCGGCTGAACACTGAGGCTTTCTTT.

This clonotype was seen more than once but under ten times. The chain employs TRBV5-6 and TRBJ2-3, with TRBD2 matching over 7 bases. CDR1 is SGHDT and CDR2 is YYEEEE in the germline V gene. CDR3 length: 19 amino acids. Unmatched junction bases numbered 17, after V lost 1 base and J lost 3 bases. The CDR3 bases are TGTGCCAGCAGCTTGACCCTAGCGGAGATGATTTTGGTGACAGATACGCAGTATTTT. Translated, it gives CASSLTLAEMILVTDTQYF.

This chain connects TRBV3-1 to TRBJ1-1, with a tentative D call TRBD1 (6 bases). This CDR3 contains 15 residues. V was clipped by 4 bases and J by 0 bases, with 12 bases between them. The V gene's germline CDR1 is LGHDT and CDR2 YNNKEL (reference sequence). CDR3 nucleotide sequence: TGTGCCAGCAGCCTCCGGGACAAGTTGAACACTGAAGCTTTCTTT. It yields the protein CASSLRDKLNTEAFF.

This clonotype was seen more than once but under ten times. The CDR3 coding sequence is TGCGCCAGCAGCCAAGATCGACTAGAAGGACGGTATTTT. It codes for CASSQDRLEGRYF. The rearrangement joins TRBV4-3 to TRBJ2-3, with D possibly matching TRBD2 (6 bases). The CDR3 has 13 residues. CDR1 and CDR2 (germline): LGHNA, YSLEER. V was trimmed by 0 bases and J by 14 bases, leaving 15 bases between them.

The chain is built from TRBV7-9 and TRBJ2-3, with 11 bases lining up with TRBD1. Germline values: CDR1 SEHNR, CDR2 FQNEAQ (reference sequence). V trimming: 3 bases; J trimming: 4 bases; junction bases outside the gene matches: 3. This CDR3 comprises 15 residues. CDR3 in DNA: TGTGCCAGCAGCTTCGGGACAGGGGGAGCAGATACGCAGTATTTT. Its translation is CASSFGTGGADTQYF.

V is TRBV6-1 and J is TRBJ1-1, with D hard to call. This CDR3 has 14 residues. Between the trimmed V and J ends, which lost 5 bases and 3 bases, there was a span of 13 bases. Germline lookup yields CDR1 MNHNS and CDR2 SASEGT. In DNA form, the CDR3 reads TGTGCCAGCAGTCATGAGGTTATAGACACTGAAGCTTTCTTT. Residues: CASSHEVIDTEAFF.

In this sample, this clonotype turned up a few times. The gene calls are TRBV7-3 and TRBJ2-5; 10 bases match TRBD2. V was pared by 5 bases and J by 4 bases, with 4 bases of the junction left unmatched. Germline CDR1 SGHTA, CDR2 FQGTGA. The CDR3 is 14 amino acids. CDR3 in amino acids: CASSPLAGAETQYF. CDR3 bases: TGTGCCAGCAGCCCTCTAGCGGGGGCAGAGACCCAGTACTTC.

This clonotype has more than one count but fewer than ten. The gene calls are TRBV2 and TRBJ1-5; 7 nucleotides align to TRBD1. This CDR3 is built from 14 residues. The germline CDR1 and CDR2 sequences are SNHLY and FYNNEI. V shed 6 bases and J 3 bases; nucleotides not matched to a gene: 5. CDR3: CASSFDRVNQPQHF. The CDR3 DNA follows: TGTGCCAGCAGCTTTGACAGGGTCAATCAGCCCCAGCATTTT.

This chain connects TRBV6-1 to TRBJ2-1, with 9 nucleotides matching TRBD2. CDR3 length: 15 amino acids. The germline CDR1 and CDR2 sequences are MNHNS and SASEGT. V shed 7 bases, J shed 9 bases, and the junction held 13 bases outside the gene matches. For the CDR3, the DNA is TGTGCCAGCACCTCGGGGCGGGGGGGCCTTCCTGAGCAGTTCTTC. Residues: CASTSGRGGLPEQFF.

This clonotype has just a few counts. V is TRBV6-2 or TRBV6-3 and J is TRBJ2-7; the D gene is possibly TRBD2 (6 bases). The CDR3 contains 15 residues. V was pared by 2 bases and J by 4 bases, with 15 bases between. Looked up from germline, CDR1 is MNHEY and CDR2 is SVGEGT. CDR3 residues: CASSYPRNGGYEQYF. CDR3 coding DNA: TGTGCCAGCAGTTACCCACGAAATGGGGGGTACGAGCAGTACTTC.

This clonotype was observed a few times. This chain links TRBV15 with TRBJ2-1; TRBD2 matches 13 bases. Looked up from germline, CDR1 is LNHNV and CDR2 is YYDKDF (reference sequence). After removal of 0 bases from V and 6 bases from J, the junction contained 5 bases not matched to a gene. The CDR3 runs 17 residues. Written as DNA, the CDR3 is TGTGCCACCAGCAGAGAAGGACTAGCGGGGGCGGGCAATGAGCAGTTCTTC. Protein sequence: CATSREGLAGAGNEQFF. The whole variable domain, remainder taken from reference TRBV15 and TRBJ2-1, is DAMVIQNPRYQVTQFGKPVTLSCSQTLNHNVMYWYQQKSSQAPKLLFHYYDKDFNNEADTPDNFQSRRPNTSFCFLDIRSPGLGDTAMYLCATSREGLAGAGNEQFFGPGTRLTVL.

The chain links TRBV29-1 to TRBJ1-5, with no clear D. CDR1 is SQVTM and CDR2 is ANQGSEA in the germline V gene. Trimming took off 4 bases at V and 0 bases at J, with 4 bases between the two ends. The CDR3 contains 12 residues. CDR3: CSVADSNQPQHF. The CDR3 bases are TGCAGCGTTGCTGATAGCAATCAGCCCCAGCATTTT.

This rearrangement joins TRBV20-1 to TRBJ2-1; 11 positions match TRBD2. The CDR3 contains 13 residues. Trimming removed 1 base from V and 10 bases from J; junction bases left unmatched: 3. The V gene's germline CDR1 is DFQATT and CDR2 SNEGSKA (reference sequence). The CDR3 here is CSARGGLAVEQFF. In DNA form, the CDR3 reads TGCAGTGCTAGAGGGGGACTAGCGGTCGAGCAGTTCTTC.

This clonotype was found a few times. V gene TRBV20-1 combines with J gene TRBJ2-5, with 9 bases identical to TRBD2. The CDR3 totals 15 residues. CDR1 and CDR2 (germline): DFQATT, SNEGSKA (reference sequence). The V segment lost 6 bases and the J segment 5 bases; nucleotides outside the gene matches: 13. The CDR3 nucleotides are TGCAGTGCCCAAGCCGGCGGGACTAGCATGGAGACCCAGTACTTC. Translated: CSAQAGGTSMETQYF.

This clonotype was counted only a few times. The genes are TRBV9 and TRBJ2-5; 10 nucleotides align to TRBD1. Trimming at V came to 0 bases and at J to 2 bases, leaving 7 bases not matched to a gene. This CDR3 spans 17 amino acids. Per germline, CDR1 SGDLS and CDR2 YYNGEE. The DNA of the CDR3 is TGTGCCAGCAGCGTAGGGGGGACAGGGGACGTACAAGAGACCCAGTACTTC. It specifies CASSVGGTGDVQETQYF.

This clonotype has only a few counts. This chain links TRBV12-3 or TRBV12-4 with TRBJ1-4, with 8 bases that match TRBD1. This CDR3 comprises 19 residues. V gave up 6 bases and J gave up 0 bases; unmatched junction bases: 15. The CDR3 loop is CASSPRQGREPATNEKLFF. In DNA form, the CDR3 reads TGTGCCAGCAGCCCCCGACAGGGGCGAGAGCCCGCAACTAATGAAAAACTGTTTTTT.

The chain joins TRBV20-1 to TRBJ1-5; 10 positions match TRBD1. V trimming: 2 bases; J trimming: 7 bases; junction bases outside the gene matches: 2. Germline V lookup: CDR1 DFQATT, CDR2 SNEGSKA (reference sequence). The CDR3 extends over 13 amino acids. The CDR3 here is CSARLDRGQPQHF. The CDR3 DNA is TGCAGTGCTAGATTGGACAGGGGGCAGCCCCAGCATTTT.

This chain links TRBV7-2 with TRBJ2-3; either TRBD1 or TRBD2 may fit D (5 bases each). CDR3 length equals 12 residues. Looked up from germline, CDR1 is SGHTA and CDR2 is FQGNSA. Trimming shortened V by 3 bases and J by 13 bases, and 14 bases separated the two germline ends. The CDR3 spells CASSLRGLGEYF. The CDR3 nucleotides read TGTGCCAGCAGCTTGAGGGGTCTAGGGGAGTATTTT. The full variable domain, completed using reference TRBV7-2 and TRBJ2-3, is GAGVSQSPSNKVTEKGKDVELRCDPISGHTALYWYRQSLGQGLEFLIYFQGNSAPDKSGLPSDRFSAERTGGSVSTLTIQRTQQEDSAVYLCASSLRGLGEYFGPGTRLTVL.

CDR3 coding DNA: TGTGCCAGCAGCCAAGGGAGCGGCAATCAGCCCCAGCATTTT. It translates to CASSQGSGNQPQHF. The rearrangement joins TRBV7-9 to TRBJ1-5; D not certain. CDR1 and CDR2 from the germline V gene are SEHNR and FQNEAQ (reference sequence). Trimming removed 5 bases at V and 2 bases at J, with 10 bases between. The CDR3 length is 14 residues.

This clonotype was detected only a few times. This chain links TRBV20-1 with TRBJ1-2; 7 bases line up with TRBD1. The CDR3 contains 15 residues. With 2 bases clipped from V and 4 bases from J, the junction kept 10 bases outside the gene matches. The germline V gene encodes CDR1 DFQATT and CDR2 SNEGSKA (reference sequence). The CDR3, as DNA: TGCAGTGCTAGACCCCCGGGCAGGGGGACCTATGGCTACACCTTC. Encoded protein: CSARPPGRGTYGYTF.

The J gene is TRBJ2-7, the V gene TRBV7-3; 9 positions agree with TRBD1. The V and J ends lost 3 bases and 6 bases, in that order; junction bases with no gene match: 9. The CDR3 totals 15 residues. Germline V CDR1 and CDR2: SGHTA, FQGTGA. This CDR3 reads CASSFEGDRESEQYF. The CDR3 DNA is TGTGCCAGCAGCTTTGAAGGGGACAGGGAGAGCGAGCAGTACTTC. Together with reference TRBV7-3 and TRBJ2-7, the CDR3 gives the full variable domain: GAGVSQTPSNKVTEKGKYVELRCDPISGHTALYWYRQSLGQGPEFLIYFQGTGAADDSGLPNDRFFAVRPEGSVSTLKIQRTERGDSAVYLCASSFEGDRESEQYFGPGTRLTVT.

The chain carries TRBV20-1 and TRBJ2-1; the D call may be TRBD1 or TRBD2 (6 bases each). The CDR3 runs to 14 residues. CDR1 and CDR2 from the germline V gene are DFQATT and SNEGSKA (reference sequence). Trimming cost V 3 bases and J 12 bases, with 21 bases left between them. CDR3 bases: TGCAGTGCTAGCGCTGGGGACGCCAGGGGAGGGCAGTTCTTC. This encodes CSASAGDARGGQFF.

The chain combines TRBV4-2 with TRBJ2-3; 10 bases align to TRBD1. Germline-derived CDR1 and CDR2 are LGHNA and YNFKEQ. V lost 3 bases to trimming and J lost 2 bases; unmatched junction nucleotides: 11. CDR3 length: 18 amino acids. The CDR3 loop reads CASSQFPGGQGNTDTQYF. The CDR3 nucleotides are TGTGCCAGCAGCCAGTTCCCTGGGGGACAGGGGAACACAGATACGCAGTATTTT.

The chain uses TRBV2 and TRBJ1-2, with no clear D. Looked up from germline, CDR1 is SNHLY and CDR2 is FYNNEI. This CDR3 region has 12 residues. V was clipped by 5 bases and J by 6 bases, with 10 bases between them. CDR3 residues: CASSPLGHGYTF. The CDR3 DNA reads TGTGCCAGCAGTCCTCTTGGACATGGCTACACCTTC.

The chain employs TRBV10-2 and TRBJ1-5; 8 positions agree with TRBD1. Looked up from germline, CDR1 is WSHSY and CDR2 is SAAADI. There are 14 residues in the CDR3. The trim removed 3 bases at V and 6 bases at J, leaving 4 bases unmatched. The CDR3 nucleotides read TGCGCCAGCAGTGATTCGGACAGGGCTCAGCCCCAGCATTTT. This codes for CASSDSDRAQPQHF.

This chain joins TRBV25-1 and TRBJ1-5, with D possibly TRBD1 on 6 matching bases. V dropped 1 base and J dropped 4 bases, with 14 bases sitting between them. The CDR3 runs 16 residues. Per germline, CDR1 MGHDK and CDR2 SYGVNS. The CDR3 region is CASSESGQSDNQPQHF. CDR3 sequence (DNA): TGTGCCAGCAGTGAATCAGGACAGAGTGATAATCAGCCCCAGCATTTT.